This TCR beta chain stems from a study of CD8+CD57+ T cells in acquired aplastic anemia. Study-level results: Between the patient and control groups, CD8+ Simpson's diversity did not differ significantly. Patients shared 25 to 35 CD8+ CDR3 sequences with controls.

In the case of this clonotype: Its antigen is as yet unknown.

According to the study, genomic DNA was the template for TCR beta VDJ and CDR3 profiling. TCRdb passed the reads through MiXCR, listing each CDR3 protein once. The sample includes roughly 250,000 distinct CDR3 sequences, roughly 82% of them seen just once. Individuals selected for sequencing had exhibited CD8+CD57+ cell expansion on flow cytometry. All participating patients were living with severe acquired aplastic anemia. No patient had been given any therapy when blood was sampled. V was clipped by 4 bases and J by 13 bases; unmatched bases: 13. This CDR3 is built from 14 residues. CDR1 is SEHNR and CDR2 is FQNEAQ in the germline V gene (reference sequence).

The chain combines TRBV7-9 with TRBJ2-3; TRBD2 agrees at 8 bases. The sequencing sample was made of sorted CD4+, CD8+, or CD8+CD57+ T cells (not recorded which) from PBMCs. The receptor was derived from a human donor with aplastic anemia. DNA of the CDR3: TGTGCCAGCAGCTCTGCGGGAGGTCCCGACACGGAGTATTTT. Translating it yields CASSSAGGPDTEYF.